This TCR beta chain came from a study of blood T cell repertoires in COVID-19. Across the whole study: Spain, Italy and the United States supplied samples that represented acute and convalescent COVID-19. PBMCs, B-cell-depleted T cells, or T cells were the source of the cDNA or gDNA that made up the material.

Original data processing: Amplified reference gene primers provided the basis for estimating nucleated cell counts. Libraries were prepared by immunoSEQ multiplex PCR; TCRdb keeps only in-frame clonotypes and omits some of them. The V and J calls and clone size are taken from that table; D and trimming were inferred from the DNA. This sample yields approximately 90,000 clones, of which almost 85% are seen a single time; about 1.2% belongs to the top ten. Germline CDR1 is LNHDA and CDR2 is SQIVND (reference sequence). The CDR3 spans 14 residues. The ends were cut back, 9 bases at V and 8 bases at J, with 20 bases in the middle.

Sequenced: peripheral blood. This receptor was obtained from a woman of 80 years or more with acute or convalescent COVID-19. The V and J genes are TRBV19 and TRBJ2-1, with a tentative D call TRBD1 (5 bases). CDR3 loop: CASRYGQAKDEQFF. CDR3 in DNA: TGTGCCAGCCGATACGGACAAGCAAAGGATGAGCAGTTCTTC.